What follows is one T cell receptor (beta chain) and its context. No antigen is known for it. Per-base quality was not reported, and no clone a single base away is much larger than it. This sample is part of a study of CD8 T cells in Susac syndrome (dated by TCRdb to between 2017 and 2020). Regarding the research as a whole: Among the sequenced Susac syndrome patients, 5 or 6 had clinically active disease and eight or nine were in clinical remission. At blood withdrawal, Susac syndrome patients were therapy-naive, treated with corticosteroids (with IVIg additionally given to some), or treated with IVIg alone. Repertoire sequencing was used to test whether CD8+ T cell activation and differentiation in Susac syndrome was antigen driven.

The CDR3 measures 16 amino acids from cysteine to phenylalanine. Only the CDR3 DNA stays, 48 bases, in frame from base 1. The germline V gene encodes CDR1 MGHRA and CDR2 YSYEKL. V lost 1 base and J lost 4 bases, and the count of bases not matched to a germline gene is 4. RNA was extracted using the RNeasy kit, and roughly 0.5 to 1 microgram was reverse transcribed with random hexamers. The immunoSEQ multiplex PCR assay, covering 54 Vbeta and 13 Jbeta segments, was used to amplify TCR beta CDR3 regions. PCR amplification bias was corrected using a synthetic template baseline for primer optimization and computational correction. From the authors' description of their analysis: Reads were annotated to V, D and J genes per IMGT and analyzed with immunoSEQ Analyzer, keeping only productive sequences. To calculate clonality, Shannon entropy was normalized by log2 of the number of productive unique sequences and then subtracted from one. For each patient and control, public and private clones were evaluated within the 100 most prevalent clones. Clones were defined as Susac-specific if absent from the healthy and MS cohorts, from 1052 published viral clones and from other ImmuneACCESS disease sequences. Through fastp at Q25 and MiXCR, TCRdb rebuilt clones from the public reads, retaining in-frame beta chains. Here each entry gathers all rows of one CDR3 protein and keeps the most common genes and DNA. V and J calls and clone size were set by TCRdb, not the authors. In all, the sample holds around 230,000 distinct CDR3 sequences, and 95% to 97% of those were seen once. Together, the top ten hold about 0.095% of the sample.

Here is what the overall study found, with its caveats: In the CD4+ T cell repertoire of Susac syndrome patients, clonal expansion was not detected. The number of individuals in the TCR sequencing and HLA analysis was acknowledged as relatively small.

High-throughput TCR beta sequencing profiled peripheral blood CD8+ and CD4+ T cells from healthy donors, Susac syndrome patients and multiple sclerosis patients. Recently defined diagnostic criteria for definite or probable disease were met by the Susac syndrome patients. Bulk CD8+ and CD4+ T cells were purified magnetically by negative isolation, whereas CD8+ TEMRA cells were enriched by FACS. Blood was drawn into EDTA tubes, processed within 24 hours, and PBMCs were isolated by density gradient centrifugation. PBMCs intended for TCR sequencing were frozen in liquid nitrogen and were later thawed in a 37 degrees C water bath. A purity of at least 90% was achieved for sorted or isolated CD4+, CD8+ and CD8+ TEMRA cells.

The sequenced material came from CD4+ T cells from PBMCs. This receptor chain uses TRBV4-1 and TRBJ2-2; TRBD2 matches 9 bases in the middle. This clonotype was obtained from a human donor with Susac syndrome. The CDR3 here reads CASSQAETSGTGELFF. The DNA is TGCGCCAGCAGCCAAGCTGAGACTAGCGGCACCGGGGAGCTGTTTTTT.